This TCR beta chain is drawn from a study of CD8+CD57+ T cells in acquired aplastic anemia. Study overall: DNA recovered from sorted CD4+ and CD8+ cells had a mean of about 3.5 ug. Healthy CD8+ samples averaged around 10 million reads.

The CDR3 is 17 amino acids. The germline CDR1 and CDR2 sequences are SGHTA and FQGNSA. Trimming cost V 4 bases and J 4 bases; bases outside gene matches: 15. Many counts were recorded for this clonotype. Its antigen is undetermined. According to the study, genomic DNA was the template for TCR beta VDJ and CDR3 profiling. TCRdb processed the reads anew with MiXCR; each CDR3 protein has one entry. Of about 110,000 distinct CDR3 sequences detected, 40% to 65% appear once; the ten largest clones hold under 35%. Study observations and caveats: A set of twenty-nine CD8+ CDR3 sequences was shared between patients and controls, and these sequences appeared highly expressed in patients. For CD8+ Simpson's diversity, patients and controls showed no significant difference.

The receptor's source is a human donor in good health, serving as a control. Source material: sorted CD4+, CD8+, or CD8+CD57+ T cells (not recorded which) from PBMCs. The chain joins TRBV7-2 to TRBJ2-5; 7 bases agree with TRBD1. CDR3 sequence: CASSSDGFLGGPETQYF. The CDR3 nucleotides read TGTGCCAGCAGCTCCGATGGGTTCTTAGGGGGCCCAGAGACCCAGTACTTC.